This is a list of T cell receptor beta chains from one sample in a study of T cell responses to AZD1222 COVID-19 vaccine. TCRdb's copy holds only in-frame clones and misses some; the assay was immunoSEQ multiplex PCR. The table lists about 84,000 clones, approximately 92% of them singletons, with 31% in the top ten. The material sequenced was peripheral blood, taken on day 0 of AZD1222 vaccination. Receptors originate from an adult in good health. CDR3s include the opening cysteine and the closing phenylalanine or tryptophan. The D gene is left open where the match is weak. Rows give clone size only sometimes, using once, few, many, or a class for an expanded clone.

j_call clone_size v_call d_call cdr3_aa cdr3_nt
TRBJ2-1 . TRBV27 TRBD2 CASGLVTSGSYNEQFF TGTGCCAGCGGTTTAGTGACTAGCGGGAGTTACAATGAGCAGTTCTTC
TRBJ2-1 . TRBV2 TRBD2 CASSDSTSGYNEQFF TGTGCCAGCAGTGATTCGACTAGCGGCTACAATGAGCAGTTCTTC
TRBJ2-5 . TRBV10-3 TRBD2 CAIRAGVRETQYF TGTGCCATCAGAGCGGGAGTTCGGGAGACCCAGTACTTC
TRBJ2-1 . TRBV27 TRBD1 CASSLADRGDEQFF TGTGCCAGCAGTTTGGCTGACAGGGGAGATGAGCAGTTCTTC
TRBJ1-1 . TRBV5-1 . CASSLDRAGADTEAFF TGCGCCAGCAGCTTGGATCGGGCGGGGGCGGACACTGAAGCTTTCTTT
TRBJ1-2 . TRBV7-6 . CASSLGPTTMPYGYTF TGTGCCAGCAGCTTAGGACCCACGACAATGCCCTATGGCTACACCTTC
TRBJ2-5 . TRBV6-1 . CASSEVEEPETQYF TGTGCCAGCAGTGAGGTGGAGGAACCAGAGACCCAGTACTTC
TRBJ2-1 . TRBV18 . CASSPRIPDGSSYNEQFF TGTGCCAGCTCACCACGTATTCCCGACGGCAGCTCCTACAATGAGCAGTTCTTC
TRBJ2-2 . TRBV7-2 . CASSLVSSGGGTGELFF TGTGCCAGCAGCTTAGTTTCTAGCGGAGGGGGGACCGGGGAGCTGTTTTTT
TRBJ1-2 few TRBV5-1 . CASSAGAIYGYTF TGCGCCAGCAGCGCAGGGGCGATCTATGGCTACACCTTC
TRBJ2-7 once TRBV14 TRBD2 CASSHETSRTYEQYF TGTGCCAGCAGCCATGAGACTAGCCGTACCTACGAGCAGTACTTC
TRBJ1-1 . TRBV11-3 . CASSLTINTEAFF TGTGCCAGCAGCCTCACGATTAACACTGAAGCTTTCTTT
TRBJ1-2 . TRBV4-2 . CASSQTGPANYGYTF TGTGCCAGCAGCCAAACAGGGCCCGCTAACTATGGCTACACCTTC
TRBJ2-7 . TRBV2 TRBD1 CASRRQGAGEQYF TGTGCCAGCAGGAGACAGGGGGCGGGCGAGCAGTACTTC
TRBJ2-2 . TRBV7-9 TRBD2 CASSPTTSGSFVTGELFF TGTGCCAGCAGCCCCACGACTAGCGGGAGTTTCGTCACCGGGGAGCTGTTTTTT
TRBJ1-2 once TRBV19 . CASTWDPLYGYTF TGTGCCAGTACCTGGGACCCCCTCTATGGCTACACCTTC
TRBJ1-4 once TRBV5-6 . CASSYVSQGREKLFF TGTGCCAGCAGCTACGTCTCGCAGGGGAGAGAAAAACTGTTTTTT
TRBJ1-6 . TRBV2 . CASSGSFNSPLHF TGTGCCAGCAGCGGCAGTTTTAATTCACCCCTCCACTTT
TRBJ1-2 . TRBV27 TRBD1 CASSLKGARGYTF TGTGCCAGCAGTTTAAAGGGGGCCCGAGGCTACACCTTC
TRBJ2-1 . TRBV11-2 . CASSRLGQGINEQFF TGTGCCAGCAGCCGGCTGGGGCAGGGGATCAATGAGCAGTTCTTC
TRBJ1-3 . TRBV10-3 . CATQDSGNTIYF TGTGCCACACAAGACTCTGGAAACACCATATATTTT
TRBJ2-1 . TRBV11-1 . CASSLDGGWSYNEQFF TGTGCCAGCAGCTTAGACGGGGGATGGTCCTACAATGAGCAGTTCTTC